In its sample, the clone carrying this T cell receptor beta chain was seen many times. The antigen remains unidentified. The sample originates from a study of response to subunit inactivated influenza vaccine. Study results and caveats: Authors suggested that a seasonal influenza vaccination recruits few new T cells each time.

The CDR3 consists of 17 residues. V dropped 3 bases and J dropped 12; count of bases not matched to a gene: 19. The germline CDR1 and CDR2 sequences are SGHAT and FQNNGV. TCRdb recomputed calls from the RT-PCR reads with MiXCR, one row per CDR3 protein. Of about 610,000 distinct CDR3 sequences in the sample, roughly 15% were seen once. The material sequenced was PBMCs from blood, taken 11 to 12 days after vaccination. The source of this sequence is a man aged 45 to 65 who received an inactivated influenza vaccine. V is TRBV11-2 and J is TRBJ2-1; 8 bases line up with TRBD1. CDR3 sequence (DNA): TGTGCCAGCAGCTTTATTTCCCGACAGGGGCCTTTGCAAGGGCAGTTCTTC. Amino acid sequence: CASSFISRQGPLQGQFF. Variable domain in full (rest from reference TRBV11-2 and TRBJ2-1): EAGVAQSPRYKIIEKRQSVAFWCNPISGHATLYWYQQILGQGPKLLIQFQNNGVVDDSQLPKDRFSAERLKGVDSTLKIQPAKLEDSAVYLCASSFISRQGPLQGQFFGPGTRLTVL.